The source of this T cell receptor beta chain is a study of blood T cell repertoires in COVID-19. The CDR3 consists of 14 residues. Trimming shortened V by 4 bases and J by 7 bases, and 16 bases separated the two germline ends. CDR1 PRHDT and CDR2 FYEKMQ come from the germline V gene (reference sequence). Assay: immunoSEQ multiplex PCR; the TCRdb copy retains only in-frame clones and omits some. The sample has a few hundred thousand clones, roughly 92% seen once. The genes are TRBV13 and TRBJ1-1; tentative D call: TRBD1 (5 bases). Sequenced sample: PBMCs or T cells enriched from blood (not recorded which). The source is a middle-aged woman who had been exposed to COVID-19. The CDR3 nucleotides are TGTGCCAGCAGCTACAAGCAGGGTAACCTTGAAGCTTTCTTT. It yields the protein CASSYKQGNLEAFF.